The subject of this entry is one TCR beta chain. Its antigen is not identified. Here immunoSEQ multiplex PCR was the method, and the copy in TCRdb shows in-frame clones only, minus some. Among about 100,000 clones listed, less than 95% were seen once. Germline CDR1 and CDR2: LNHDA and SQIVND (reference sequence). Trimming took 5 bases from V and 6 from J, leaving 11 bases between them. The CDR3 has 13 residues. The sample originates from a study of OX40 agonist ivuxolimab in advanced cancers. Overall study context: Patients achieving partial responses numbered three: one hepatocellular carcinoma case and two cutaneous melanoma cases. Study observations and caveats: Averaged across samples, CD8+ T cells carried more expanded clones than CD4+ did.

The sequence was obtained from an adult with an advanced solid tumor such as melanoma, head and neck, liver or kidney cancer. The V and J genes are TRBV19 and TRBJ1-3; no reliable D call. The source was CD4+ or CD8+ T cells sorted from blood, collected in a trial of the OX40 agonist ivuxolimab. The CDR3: CASSLGVINTIYF. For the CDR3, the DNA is TGTGCCAGTAGTTTGGGAGTTATAAACACCATATATTTT. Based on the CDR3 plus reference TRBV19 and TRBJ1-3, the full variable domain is DGGITQSPKYLFRKEGQNVTLSCEQNLNHDAMYWYRQDPGQGLRLIYYSQIVNDFQKGDIAEGYSVSREKKESFPLTVTSAQKNPTAFYLCASSLGVINTIYFGEGSWLTVV.